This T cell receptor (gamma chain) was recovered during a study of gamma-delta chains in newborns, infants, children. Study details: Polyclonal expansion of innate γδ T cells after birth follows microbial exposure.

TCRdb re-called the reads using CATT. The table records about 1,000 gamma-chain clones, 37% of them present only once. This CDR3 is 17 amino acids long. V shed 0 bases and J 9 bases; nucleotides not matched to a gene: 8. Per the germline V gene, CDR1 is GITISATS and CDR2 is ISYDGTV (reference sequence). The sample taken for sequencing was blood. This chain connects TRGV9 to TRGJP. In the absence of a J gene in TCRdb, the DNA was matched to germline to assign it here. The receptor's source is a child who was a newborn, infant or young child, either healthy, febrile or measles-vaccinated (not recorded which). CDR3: CALWEVGVGLGKKIKVF. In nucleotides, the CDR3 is TGTGCCTTGTGGGAGGTGGGAGTAGGGTTGGGCAAAAAAATCAAGGTATTT.